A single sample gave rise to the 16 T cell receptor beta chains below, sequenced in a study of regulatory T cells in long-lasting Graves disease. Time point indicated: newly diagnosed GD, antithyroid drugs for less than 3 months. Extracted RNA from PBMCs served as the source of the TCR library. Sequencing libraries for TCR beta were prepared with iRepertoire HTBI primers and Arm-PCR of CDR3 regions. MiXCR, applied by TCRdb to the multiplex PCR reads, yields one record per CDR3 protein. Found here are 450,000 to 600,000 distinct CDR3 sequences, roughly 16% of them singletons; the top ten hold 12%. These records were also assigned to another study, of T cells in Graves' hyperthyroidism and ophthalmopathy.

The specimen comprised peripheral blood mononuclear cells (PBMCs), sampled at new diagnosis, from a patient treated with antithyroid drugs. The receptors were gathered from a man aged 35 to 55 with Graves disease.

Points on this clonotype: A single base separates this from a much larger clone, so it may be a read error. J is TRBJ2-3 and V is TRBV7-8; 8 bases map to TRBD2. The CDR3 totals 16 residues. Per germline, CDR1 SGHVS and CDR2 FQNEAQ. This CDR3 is CASSVRGTRKTVTQYF. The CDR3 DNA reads TGTGCCAGCAGCGTCCGCGGGACTAGGAAAACAGTTACGCAGTATTTT.

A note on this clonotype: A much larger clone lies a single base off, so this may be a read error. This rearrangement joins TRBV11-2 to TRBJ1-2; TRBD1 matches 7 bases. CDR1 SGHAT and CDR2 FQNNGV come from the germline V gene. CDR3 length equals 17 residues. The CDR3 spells CASSPYLGQVSNYGCTF. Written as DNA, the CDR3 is TGTGCCAGCAGCCCCTACTTAGGACAGGTGTCTAACTATGGCTGCACCTTC.

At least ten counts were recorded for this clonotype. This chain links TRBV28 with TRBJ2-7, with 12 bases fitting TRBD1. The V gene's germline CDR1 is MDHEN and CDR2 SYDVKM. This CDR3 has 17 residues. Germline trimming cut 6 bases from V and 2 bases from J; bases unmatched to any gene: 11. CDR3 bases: TGTGCCAGCAGCCCCATAATGGGACAGGGGGCACCCTACGAGCAGTACTTC. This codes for CASSPIMGQGAPYEQYF.

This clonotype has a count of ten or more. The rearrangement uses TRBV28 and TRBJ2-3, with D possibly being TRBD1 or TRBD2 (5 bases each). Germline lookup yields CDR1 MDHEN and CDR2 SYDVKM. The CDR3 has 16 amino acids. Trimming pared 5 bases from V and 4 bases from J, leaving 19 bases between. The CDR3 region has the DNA TGTGCCAGCAGTGGCGGGTTAGGGGTGGGATCAGATACGCAGTATTTT. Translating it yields CASSGGLGVGSDTQYF.

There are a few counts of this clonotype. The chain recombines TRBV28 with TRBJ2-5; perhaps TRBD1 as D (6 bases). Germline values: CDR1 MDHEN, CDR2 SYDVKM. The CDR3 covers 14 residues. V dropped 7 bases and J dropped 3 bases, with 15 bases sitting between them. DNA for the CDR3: TGTGCCAGCACCCTCAGGGGCGACGAAGAGACCCAGTACTTC. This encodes CASTLRGDEETQYF.

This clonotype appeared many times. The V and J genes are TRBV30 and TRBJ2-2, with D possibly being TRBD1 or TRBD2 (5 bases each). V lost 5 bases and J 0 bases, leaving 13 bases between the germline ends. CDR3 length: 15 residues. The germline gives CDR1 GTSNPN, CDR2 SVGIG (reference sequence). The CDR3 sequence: CAWLGTFSNTGELFF. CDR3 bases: TGTGCCTGGCTTGGGACCTTCTCGAACACCGGGGAGCTGTTTTTT.

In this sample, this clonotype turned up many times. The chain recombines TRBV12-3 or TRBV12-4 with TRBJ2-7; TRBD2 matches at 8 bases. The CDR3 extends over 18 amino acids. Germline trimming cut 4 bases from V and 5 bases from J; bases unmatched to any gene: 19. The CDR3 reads CASSSGTRGSGSWNEQYF. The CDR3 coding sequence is TGTGCCAGCAGTTCAGGAACTCGCGGGAGCGGGAGTTGGAACGAGCAGTACTTC.

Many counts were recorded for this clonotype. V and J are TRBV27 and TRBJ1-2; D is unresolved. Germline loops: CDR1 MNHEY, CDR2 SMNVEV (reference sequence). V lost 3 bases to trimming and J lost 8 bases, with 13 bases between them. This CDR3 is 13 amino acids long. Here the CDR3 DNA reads TGTGCCAGCAGTTTTGGTAGTACGGGCGGCTACACCTTC. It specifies CASSFGSTGGYTF.

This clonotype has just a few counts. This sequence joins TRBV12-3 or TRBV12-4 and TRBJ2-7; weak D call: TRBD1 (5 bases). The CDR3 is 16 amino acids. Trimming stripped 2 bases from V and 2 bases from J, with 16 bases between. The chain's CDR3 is CASSLMLQGSTYEQYF. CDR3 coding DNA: TGTGCCAGCAGTTTAATGTTGCAGGGCTCGACCTACGAGCAGTACTTC.

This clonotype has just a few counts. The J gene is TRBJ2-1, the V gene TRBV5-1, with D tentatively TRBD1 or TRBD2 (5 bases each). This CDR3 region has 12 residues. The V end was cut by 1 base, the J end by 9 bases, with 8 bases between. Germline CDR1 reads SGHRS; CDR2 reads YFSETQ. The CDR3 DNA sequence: TGCGCCAGCAGCTTGTCGAGGGGTGAGCAGTTCTTC. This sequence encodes CASSLSRGEQFF.

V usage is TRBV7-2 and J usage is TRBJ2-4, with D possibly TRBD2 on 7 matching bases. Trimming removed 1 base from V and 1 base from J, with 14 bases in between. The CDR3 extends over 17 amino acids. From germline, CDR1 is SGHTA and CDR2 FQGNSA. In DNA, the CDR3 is TGTGCCAGCAGCTTAGGACAGGTGGGGGGGGCCAAAAACATTCAGTACTTC. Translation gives CASSLGQVGGAKNIQYF.

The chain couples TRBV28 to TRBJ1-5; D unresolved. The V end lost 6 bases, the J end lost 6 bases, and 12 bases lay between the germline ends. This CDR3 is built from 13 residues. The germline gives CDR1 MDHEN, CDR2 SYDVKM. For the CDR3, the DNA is TGTGCCAGCAGGGTTGGGGTGACTCAGCCCCAGCATTTT. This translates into CASRVGVTQPQHF. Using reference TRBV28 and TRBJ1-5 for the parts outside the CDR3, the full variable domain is DVKVTQSSRYLVKRTGEKVFLECVQDMDHENMFWYRQDPGLGLRLIYFSYDVKMKEKGDIPEGYSVSREKKERFSLILESASTNQTSMYLCASRVGVTQPQHFGDGTRLSIL.

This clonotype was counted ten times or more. CDR3 DNA sequence: TGTGCCAGCAGTATATTACCGCCGGGAACCACAGATACGCAGTATTTT. It codes for CASSILPPGTTDTQYF. The V and J genes are TRBV12-3 or TRBV12-4 and TRBJ2-3; maybe TRBD2 (5 bases). This CDR3 comprises 16 residues. Deletions cut 5 bases from V and 2 bases from J, with 17 bases between.

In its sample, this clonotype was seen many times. The CDR3 is CASRSATGSYNEQFF. The CDR3, as DNA: TGCGCCAGCAGAAGCGCCACAGGATCCTACAATGAGCAGTTCTTC. The V call is TRBV5-1, the J call TRBJ2-1, with D possibly being TRBD1 (5 bases). V dropped 5 bases and J dropped 1 base, with 13 bases sitting between them. The CDR3 has 15 amino acids. In germline, CDR1 is SGHRS, CDR2 YFSETQ.

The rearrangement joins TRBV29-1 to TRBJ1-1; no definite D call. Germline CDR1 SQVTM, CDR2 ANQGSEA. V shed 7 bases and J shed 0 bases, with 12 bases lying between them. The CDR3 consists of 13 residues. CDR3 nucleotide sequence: TGCAGCGCGGAACGAGACCTGAACACTGAAGCTTTCTTT. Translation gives CSAERDLNTEAFF. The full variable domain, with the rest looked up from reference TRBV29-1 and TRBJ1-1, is SAVISQKPSRDICQRGTSLTIQCQVDSQVTMMFWYRQQPGQSLTLIATANQGSEATYESGFVIDKFPISRPNLTFSTLTVSNMSPEDSSIYLCSAERDLNTEAFFGQGTRLTVV.

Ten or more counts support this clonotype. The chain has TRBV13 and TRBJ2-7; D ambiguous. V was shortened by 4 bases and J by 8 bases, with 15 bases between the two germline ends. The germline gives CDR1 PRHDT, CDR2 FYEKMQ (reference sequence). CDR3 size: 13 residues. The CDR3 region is CASSSATGVQQYF. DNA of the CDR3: TGTGCCAGCAGCTCGGCGACTGGAGTACAGCAGTACTTC.